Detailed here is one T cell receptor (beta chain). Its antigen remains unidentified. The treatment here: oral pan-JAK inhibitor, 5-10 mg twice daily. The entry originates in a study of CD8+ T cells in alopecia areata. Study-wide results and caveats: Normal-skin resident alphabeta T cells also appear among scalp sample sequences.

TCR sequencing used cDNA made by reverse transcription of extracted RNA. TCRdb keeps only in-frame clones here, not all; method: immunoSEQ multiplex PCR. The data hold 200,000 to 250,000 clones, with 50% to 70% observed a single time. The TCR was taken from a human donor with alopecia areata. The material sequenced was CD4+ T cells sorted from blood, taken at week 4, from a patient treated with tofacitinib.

The CDR3 spells CASSLGPYAGRTDTQYF. The DNA of the CDR3 is TGTGCCAGCAGCTTAGGTCCCTACGCGGGGAGGACAGATACGCAGTATTTT. This chain uses TRBV7-2 with TRBJ2-3, with a possible D match to TRBD2 (6 bases). V was trimmed by 1 base and J by 3 bases, leaving 17 bases between them. The germline V gene encodes CDR1 SGHTA and CDR2 FQGNSA. The CDR3 runs to 17 residues.